This T cell receptor (beta chain) was found in a study of blood T cell repertoires in COVID-19. TCRdb keeps only in-frame clones here, not all; method: immunoSEQ multiplex PCR. This table has under 250,000 clones, 89% appearing once. The ends were cut back, 4 bases at V and 1 base at J, with 13 bases in the middle. The length of the CDR3 is 15 residues. The germline gives CDR1 SEHNR, CDR2 FQNEAQ (reference sequence). The rearrangement joins TRBV7-9 to TRBJ1-2, with a weak D call TRBD1 (5 bases). The clonotype comes from a woman aged 35 to 49 with acute or convalescent COVID-19. The sample taken for sequencing was peripheral blood. Written as DNA, the CDR3 is TGTGCCAGCAGCTCCGGGACTGAATTTAACTATGGCTACACCTTC. Translation gives CASSSGTEFNYGYTF.